Listed below are T cell receptor beta chains from one sample, sequenced in a study of blood T cell repertoires in COVID-19. Assay: immunoSEQ multiplex PCR; the TCRdb copy retains only in-frame clones and omits some. Of tens of thousands of clones in the sample, around 89% were seen once. Sequenced input: peripheral blood. The receptor set was obtained from a young man with active or convalescent COVID-19. Each CDR3 is given with its conserved first and last residue. A D gene is named only where the DNA matches it firmly. Where a row states a size, it is once, few, many or the class of an expanded clone; other rows omit it.

size: once
D: NA
V: TRBV3-1/TRBV3-2
J: TRBJ2-1
DNA: TGTGCCAGCAGCCAAAATGGAGTCAATGAGCAGTTCTTC
CDR3: CASSQNGVNEQFF

size: NA
D: TRBD1
V: TRBV6-4
J: TRBJ1-6
DNA: TGTGCCAGACTCCAAGTCCCAGACAGGGTGAATTCACCCCTCCACTTT
CDR3: CARLQVPDRVNSPLHF

size: NA
D: NA
V: TRBV2
J: TRBJ1-2
DNA: TGTGCCAGCAGTTTAGGACTCGGAGTTAACTATGGCTACACCTTC
CDR3: CASSLGLGVNYGYTF

size: NA
D: TRBD1
V: TRBV7-9
J: TRBJ1-3
DNA: TGTGCCAGCAGCTTAGGGCGGGGACAGAACTCTGGAAACACCATATATTTT
CDR3: CASSLGRGQNSGNTIYF

size: once
D: TRBD1
V: TRBV5-1
J: TRBJ1-5
DNA: TGCGCCAGCAGCCGGGGACAGGGATTTTCCCGACCCCAGCATTTT
CDR3: CASSRGQGFSRPQHF

size: NA
D: NA
V: TRBV2
J: TRBJ1-1
DNA: TGTGCCAGCAGTGTACACAGGACCTTGAACACTGAAGCTTTCTTT
CDR3: CASSVHRTLNTEAFF

size: NA
D: TRBD1
V: TRBV27
J: TRBJ1-2
DNA: TGTGCCAGCAGTTGGACAGGGAGCTATGGCTACACCTTC
CDR3: CASSWTGSYGYTF

size: NA
D: NA
V: TRBV4-3
J: TRBJ2-3
DNA: TGCGCCAGCAGCCAAGAGGGGCGGGAAACAGATACGCAGTATTTT
CDR3: CASSQEGRETDTQYF

size: NA
D: TRBD1
V: TRBV2
J: TRBJ2-3
DNA: TGTGCCAGCAGTGGGGGACAGACTAGCACAGATACGCAGTATTTT
CDR3: CASSGGQTSTDTQYF

size: NA
D: NA
V: TRBV28
J: TRBJ1-2
DNA: TGTGCCAGCAGCTGGACAAGATCTAACTATGGCTACACCTTC
CDR3: CASSWTRSNYGYTF

size: NA
D: NA
V: TRBV9
J: TRBJ2-5
DNA: TGTGCCAGCAGCGTAACCAGCCAAGAGACCCAGTACTTC
CDR3: CASSVTSQETQYF

size: few
D: NA
V: TRBV23-1
J: TRBJ2-6
DNA: TGCGCCAGCAGTCAAGGTCATGAGAGCTCTGGGGCCAACGTCCTGACTTTC
CDR3: CASSQGHESSGANVLTF

size: NA
D: NA
V: TRBV15
J: TRBJ1-3
DNA: TGTGCCACCAGCAGAGATAAAAGCCCTGGAAACACCATATATTTT
CDR3: CATSRDKSPGNTIYF

size: NA
D: TRBD1
V: TRBV9
J: TRBJ1-2
DNA: TGTGCCAGCAGCGTAGTACAAGGGGGCTTTTATGGCTACACCTTC
CDR3: CASSVVQGGFYGYTF

size: NA
D: NA
V: TRBV7-9
J: TRBJ2-5
DNA: TGTGCCAGCAGCTTAGGGCAGTTTGCTCAAGAGACCCAGTACTTC
CDR3: CASSLGQFAQETQYF

size: NA
D: NA
V: TRBV6-6
J: TRBJ1-3
DNA: TGTGCCAGCACCTGGACTGGGTCTGGAAACACCATATATTTT
CDR3: CASTWTGSGNTIYF

size: NA
D: TRBD2
V: TRBV9
J: TRBJ2-4
DNA: TGTGCCAGCAGCGCTCCGCCCGGACTAGCGGGAGGTCGATCCAAAAACATTCAGTACTTC
CDR3: CASSAPPGLAGGRSKNIQYF

size: NA
D: TRBD2
V: TRBV28
J: TRBJ2-3
DNA: TGTGCCAGCAGGAGACCGGGGGGGGGCACAGATACGCAGTATTTT
CDR3: CASRRPGGGTDTQYF

size: NA
D: NA
V: TRBV11-3
J: TRBJ1-1
DNA: TGTGCCAGCAGCTTAGGTGCGAGGAACACTGAAGCTTTCTTT
CDR3: CASSLGARNTEAFF

size: NA
D: TRBD1
V: TRBV28
J: TRBJ1-3
DNA: TGTGCCAGCAGTCACCACCCTCGGTCAGGGGGCCCATTCTCTGGAAACACCATATATTTT
CDR3: CASSHHPRSGGPFSGNTIYF

size: NA
D: NA
V: TRBV30
J: TRBJ1-4
DNA: TGTGCCTGGAGTGTCGGATATTCGGGGGAAAAACTGTTTTTT
CDR3: CAWSVGYSGEKLFF

size: once
D: TRBD2
V: TRBV19
J: TRBJ2-5
DNA: TGTGCCAGTAGCCGAATCCTAAAGACTAGCGGGACCGAGACCCAGTACTTC
CDR3: CASSRILKTSGTETQYF

size: NA
D: NA
V: TRBV3-1/TRBV3-2
J: TRBJ1-2
DNA: TGTGCCAGCAGGGACGGGAACTATAGCTACACCTTC
CDR3: CASRDGNYSYTF

size: NA
D: TRBD2
V: TRBV4-3
J: TRBJ2-1
DNA: TGCGCCAGCAGCCAACGACCGGGACTAGCGGCCTCCTACAATGAGCAGTTCTTC
CDR3: CASSQRPGLAASYNEQFF

size: NA
D: TRBD1
V: TRBV12-3/TRBV12-4
J: TRBJ2-1
DNA: TGTGCCAGCAGTGGGGACAGACCCAATGAGCAGTTCTTC
CDR3: CASSGDRPNEQFF

size: NA
D: TRBD2
V: TRBV11-2
J: TRBJ2-1
DNA: TGTGCCAGCAGCCGGACTAGCGGGGGCGTTGAGCAGTTCTTC
CDR3: CASSRTSGGVEQFF

size: NA
D: NA
V: TRBV3-1/TRBV3-2
J: TRBJ1-1
DNA: TGTGCCAGCAGCCAAGGGACAGCTGAAGCTTTCTTT
CDR3: CASSQGTAEAFF

size: NA
D: TRBD1
V: TRBV12-5
J: TRBJ1-5
DNA: TGTGCTAGTGGTTTGGTACGTGGGACAGGGGGCGAGGAAGGCAATCAGCCCCAGCATTTT
CDR3: CASGLVRGTGGEEGNQPQHF

size: NA
D: TRBD2
V: TRBV7-3
J: TRBJ2-1
DNA: TGTGCCAGCAGCTTAACGGCCCCGGGACTAGCGGGGCCCAATGAGCAGTTCTTC
CDR3: CASSLTAPGLAGPNEQFF

size: NA
D: TRBD2
V: TRBV5-6
J: TRBJ2-1
DNA: TGTGCCAGCAATTGGGAGGCGGGGGGCTACAATGAGCAGTTCTTC
CDR3: CASNWEAGGYNEQFF

size: few
D: NA
V: TRBV12-5
J: TRBJ1-1
DNA: TGTGCTAGTGGTTTGGTACTGGGCCTGAACACTGAAGCTTTCTTT
CDR3: CASGLVLGLNTEAFF

size: NA
D: TRBD1
V: TRBV5-4
J: TRBJ1-1
DNA: TGTGCCAGCAGCTTGGCCCGGAACAGGGGTGGGACTGAAGCTTTCTTT
CDR3: CASSLARNRGGTEAFF

size: NA
D: TRBD2
V: TRBV7-2
J: TRBJ2-1
DNA: TGTGCCAGCAGCTTAATACTAGCGGGAGGGCATGAGCAGTTCTTC
CDR3: CASSLILAGGHEQFF

size: few
D: TRBD1
V: TRBV7-2
J: TRBJ1-1
DNA: TGTGCCAGCAGCTGGACAGGGAACACTGAAGCTTTCTTT
CDR3: CASSWTGNTEAFF

size: NA
D: NA
V: TRBV2
J: TRBJ2-5
DNA: TGTGCCAGCAGTGCTGGGGAGGCGACCCAGTACTTC
CDR3: CASSAGEATQYF

size: NA
D: NA
V: TRBV28
J: TRBJ1-6
DNA: TGTGCCAGCAGTTTAATAGATTCACCCCTCCACTTT
CDR3: CASSLIDSPLHF

size: NA
D: TRBD1
V: TRBV7-8
J: TRBJ1-4
DNA: TGTGCCAGCAGCGCAACCTTACATCCGGACAGGGCGGTACGTGAAAAACTGTTTTTT
CDR3: CASSATLHPDRAVREKLFF

size: NA
D: NA
V: TRBV7-9
J: TRBJ1-4
DNA: TGTGCCAGCAGCTTAGCGCTGACAGAAAGGGTCGAAAAACTGTTTTTT
CDR3: CASSLALTERVEKLFF

size: NA
D: NA
V: TRBV24-1
J: TRBJ1-5
DNA: TGTGCCACCAGTGACAGGAATCAGCCCCAGCATTTT
CDR3: CATSDRNQPQHF

size: NA
D: NA
V: TRBV6-2/TRBV6-3
J: TRBJ1-2
DNA: TGTGCCAGCAGTTATGGGCAGCTCCTTGTAAACTATGGCTACACCTTC
CDR3: CASSYGQLLVNYGYTF

size: NA
D: TRBD2
V: TRBV24-1
J: TRBJ2-1
DNA: TGTGCCACCAGTGCATCCCTAGCGGGAGGGCGTCGGCAGTTCTTC
CDR3: CATSASLAGGRRQFF

size: NA
D: TRBD2
V: TRBV27
J: TRBJ2-1
DNA: TGTGCCAGCAGTAAAAGGCCTAGCGGGGGTTACAATGAGCAGTTCTTC
CDR3: CASSKRPSGGYNEQFF

size: few
D: TRBD1
V: TRBV28
J: TRBJ1-4
DNA: TGTGCCAGCAGTTCAGGGGGCGGAGAAAAACTGTTTTTT
CDR3: CASSSGGGEKLFF

size: NA
D: NA
V: TRBV19
J: TRBJ2-5
DNA: TGTGCCAGTAGTATTGGGCCCGAGACCCAGTACTTC
CDR3: CASSIGPETQYF

size: NA
D: NA
V: TRBV7-2
J: TRBJ1-1
DNA: TGTGCCAGCAGCTTAGTGGCGGTGAACACTGAAGCTTTCTTT
CDR3: CASSLVAVNTEAFF

size: NA
D: NA
V: TRBV11-3
J: TRBJ2-2
DNA: TGTGCCAGCAGCTTAGTGCCGGGTACCGGGGAGCTGTTTTTT
CDR3: CASSLVPGTGELFF

size: few
D: TRBD2
V: TRBV24-1
J: TRBJ2-3
DNA: TGTGCCACCAGTGATTCCGGGACTAGCGGCACAGATACGCAGTATTTT
CDR3: CATSDSGTSGTDTQYF

size: NA
D: NA
V: TRBV29-1
J: TRBJ2-3
DNA: TGCAGCGTCCGCGGGGAGACAGCTGGTACGCAGTATTTT
CDR3: CSVRGETAGTQYF

size: once
D: NA
V: TRBV7-9
J: TRBJ2-2
DNA: TGTGCCAGCAGCCGCGGACAGACGAACACCGGGGAGCTGTTTTTT
CDR3: CASSRGQTNTGELFF

size: few
D: TRBD1
V: TRBV3-1/TRBV3-2
J: TRBJ1-1
DNA: TGTGCCAGCAGCCAAGCAGGGGGCGTCCACACTGAAGCTTTCTTT
CDR3: CASSQAGGVHTEAFF

size: NA
D: TRBD2
V: TRBV5-1
J: TRBJ2-2
DNA: TGCGCCAGCAGCTTGACTAGCGGGAGTTCCGGGGAGCTGTTTTTT
CDR3: CASSLTSGSSGELFF

size: NA
D: NA
V: TRBV4-1
J: TRBJ1-5
DNA: TGCGCCAGCAGCCAAGTGGAAGGGGGCAATCAGCCCCAGCATTTT
CDR3: CASSQVEGGNQPQHF

size: NA
D: TRBD2
V: TRBV5-1
J: TRBJ2-1
DNA: TGCGCCAGCAGCTTGAGGACCCAGACTAGCGGGGGCTACAATGAGCAGTTCTTC
CDR3: CASSLRTQTSGGYNEQFF

size: NA
D: NA
V: TRBV27
J: TRBJ1-1
DNA: TGTGCCAGCAGACCCAGGGGATCCCCTGAAGCTTTCTTT
CDR3: CASRPRGSPEAFF

size: NA
D: NA
V: TRBV11-3
J: TRBJ1-1
DNA: TGTGCCAGCAGCCGCCAGGTGAACACTGAAGCTTTCTTT
CDR3: CASSRQVNTEAFF

size: NA
D: NA
V: TRBV19
J: TRBJ1-5
DNA: TGTGCCAGTAGTATCTCGGGGGGGCGGCCCCAGCATTTT
CDR3: CASSISGGRPQHF

size: NA
D: TRBD1
V: TRBV3-1/TRBV3-2
J: TRBJ2-7
DNA: TGTGCCAGCAGCCAAGGGGACAGTCAGTACTTC
CDR3: CASSQGDSQYF

size: NA
D: TRBD1
V: TRBV7-2
J: TRBJ2-7
DNA: TGTGCCAGCAGCTTATACGGACAGGGGGCCTACGAGCAGTACTTC
CDR3: CASSLYGQGAYEQYF

size: NA
D: NA
V: TRBV5-8
J: TRBJ2-7
DNA: TGTGCCAGCAGCCTCGACAAGAGCTCCTACGAGCAGTACTTC
CDR3: CASSLDKSSYEQYF